This TCR beta chain stems from a study of brain T cells in children with intractable seizures. Libraries were prepared by immunoSEQ multiplex PCR; TCRdb keeps only in-frame clonotypes and omits some of them. Among tens of thousands of clones listed, under 95% were seen once. Germline V lookup: CDR1 SGHDN, CDR2 FVKESK. CDR3 length: 18 amino acids. V was shortened by 0 bases and J by 8 bases, with 25 bases between the two germline ends. The V call is TRBV14, the J call TRBJ1-2; D gene uncertain. The material was peripheral blood, obtained at surgery. The clonotype originates from a boy in the first two years of life with tuberous sclerosis and intractable seizures. DNA for the CDR3: TGTGCCAGCAGCCAAGATCCATACGGCCGGGGAAGTAATTTGGGCTACACCTTC. The encoded protein is CASSQDPYGRGSNLGYTF. The full variable domain, rest sourced from reference TRBV14 and TRBJ1-2, is EAGVTQFPSHSVIEKGQTVTLRCDPISGHDNLYWYRRVMGKEIKFLLHFVKESKQDESGMPNNRFLAERTGGTYSTLKVQPAELEDSGVYFCASSQDPYGRGSNLGYTFGSGTRLTVV.